The rows below give T cell receptor beta chains drawn from one sample of a study of T cell responses to AZD1222 COVID-19 vaccine. Assay: immunoSEQ multiplex PCR; the TCRdb copy retains only in-frame clones and omits some. The sample lists over 70,000 clones, about nine tenths seen once, with about 5.2% in the top ten. The material sequenced was peripheral blood, taken 28 days after the second AZD1222 dose. The source of these receptors is an adult who received the AZD1222 COVID-19 vaccine. CDR3s include the opening cysteine and the closing phenylalanine or tryptophan. D genes are given only for firm matches. Only part of the rows carry a size: once, few, many, or a class if the clone is expanded.

V gene,clone size,D gene,J gene,CDR3 protein,CDR3 DNA
TRBV7-4,NA,TRBD1,TRBJ2-7,CASRPLPGQGCDEQYF,TGTGCCAGCAGGCCTCTCCCGGGACAGGGGTGTGACGAGCAGTACTTC
TRBV28,NA,NA,TRBJ1-6,CASTVYGSSPLHF,TGTGCCAGCACAGTTTATGGTAGCTCACCCCTCCACTTT
TRBV23-1,NA,NA,TRBJ1-5,CASSPPPIQGDQPQHF,TGCGCCAGCAGTCCCCCCCCGATCCAGGGAGATCAGCCCCAGCATTTT
TRBV7-2,once,NA,TRBJ1-5,CASSLEGGGNQPQHF,TGTGCCAGCAGCTTAGAGGGGGGAGGCAATCAGCCCCAGCATTTT
TRBV9,NA,TRBD2,TRBJ2-2,CASSPRPGLAGGGTGELFF,TGTGCCAGCAGCCCCCGGCCGGGACTAGCGGGGGGGGGCACCGGGGAGCTGTTTTTT
TRBV28,NA,TRBD1,TRBJ1-2,CASSGDRPSPRGYTF,TGTGCCAGCAGTGGGGACAGGCCCTCGCCTCGTGGCTACACCTTC
TRBV6-1,NA,NA,TRBJ1-1,CASSEFGWTEAFF,TGTGCCAGCAGTGAATTTGGGTGGACTGAAGCTTTCTTT
TRBV13,NA,TRBD2,TRBJ2-1,CASSPGLAGGKYNEQFF,TGTGCCAGCAGCCCCGGACTAGCGGGGGGAAAATACAATGAGCAGTTCTTC
TRBV30,NA,NA,TRBJ1-2,CAWSKGEYGYTF,TGTGCCTGGAGTAAAGGGGAGTATGGCTACACCTTC
TRBV27,NA,NA,TRBJ1-6,CATAGHTNNSPLHF,TGTGCCACCGCTGGACACACAAATAATTCACCCCTCCACTTT
TRBV6-5,NA,TRBD1,TRBJ2-6,CASRTGFGGANVLTF,TGTGCCAGCAGGACAGGGTTCGGTGGGGCCAACGTCCTGACTTTC
TRBV6-6,NA,NA,TRBJ2-7,CASSYLRGSDEQYF,TGTGCCAGCAGTTATCTCCGCGGCTCGGACGAGCAGTACTTC
TRBV3-1/TRBV3-2,NA,NA,TRBJ2-2,CASSQSYVTGELFF,TGTGCCAGCAGCCAATCTTATGTCACCGGGGAGCTGTTTTTT
TRBV2,NA,TRBD2,TRBJ2-1,CASSEGRGGFNEQFF,TGTGCCAGCAGTGAAGGGCGGGGGGGTTTTAATGAGCAGTTCTTC
TRBV7-3,NA,NA,TRBJ1-2,CASSLWPHYGYTF,TGTGCCAGCAGCTTATGGCCACACTATGGCTACACCTTC
TRBV7-9,NA,TRBD2,TRBJ2-5,CASSFAGGQETQYF,TGTGCCAGCAGCTTCGCGGGGGGCCAAGAGACCCAGTACTTC
TRBV5-4,NA,TRBD2,TRBJ2-3,CASSLLGTSGGATDTQYF,TGTGCCAGCAGCTTGCTGGGGACTAGCGGGGGGGCAACAGATACGCAGTATTTT
TRBV19,NA,TRBD1,TRBJ2-2,CASSDRQGLKAGELFF,TGTGCCAGTAGTGATCGACAGGGTTTGAAAGCCGGGGAGCTGTTTTTT
TRBV6-5,NA,NA,TRBJ1-3,CASSRTVGIGNTIYF,TGTGCCAGCAGTAGGACAGTGGGAATTGGAAACACCATATATTTT
TRBV4-1,NA,NA,TRBJ1-2,CASSHTDSYYGYTF,TGCGCCAGCAGCCACACGGACAGTTACTATGGCTACACCTTC
TRBV2,NA,NA,TRBJ1-2,CASSGTDPLYGYTF,TGTGCCAGCAGCGGAACAGATCCCCTTTATGGCTACACCTTC
TRBV7-2,NA,TRBD1,TRBJ2-5,CASTLDRGETQYF,TGTGCCAGCACCTTGGACAGGGGTGAGACCCAGTACTTC
TRBV2,NA,TRBD1,TRBJ1-3,CASSPDRVFGNTIYF,TGTGCCAGCAGTCCAGACAGGGTCTTTGGAAACACCATATATTTT